This is a list of T cell receptor beta chains from one sample in a study of T cell responses to AZD1222 COVID-19 vaccine. Data came from immunoSEQ multiplex PCR; TCRdb stores just in-frame clones and leaves some out. Here the sample spans approximately 120,000 clones, 90% being singletons. This sample comprised peripheral blood, obtained on day 0 of MenACWY control vaccination. The receptors stem from an adult in good health. Each CDR3 is given with its conserved first and last residue. D genes are given only for firm matches.

D gene	J gene	V gene	CDR3 DNA	CDR3 protein
NA	TRBJ2-5	TRBV11-3	TGTGCCAGCAGCTTAGGTGTCAGGGGCGGACAAGAGACCCAGTACTTC	CASSLGVRGGQETQYF
NA	TRBJ2-7	TRBV5-4	TGTGCCAGCAGCTTCGGGCCCGCTACTGAGCAGTACTTC	CASSFGPATEQYF
NA	TRBJ1-2	TRBV5-6	TGTGCCAGCAGCTTGCGCCCGAATAAACCTTATGGCTACACCTTC	CASSLRPNKPYGYTF
NA	TRBJ1-1	TRBV7-8	TGTGCCAGCAGCTATGAGGGAGTCACTGAAGCTTTCTTT	CASSYEGVTEAFF
NA	TRBJ2-1	TRBV7-2	TGTGCCAGCAGGGTCAAACAGGGAAAGGTATACAATGAGCAGTTCTTC	CASRVKQGKVYNEQFF
NA	TRBJ1-2	TRBV2	TGTGCCAGCAGTGAAAATAGGGAGTTGGGTAACTATGGCTACACCTTC	CASSENRELGNYGYTF
TRBD1	TRBJ1-6	TRBV15	TGTGCCACCAGCCCTGGGGACAGACTCTATTCACCCCTCCACTTT	CATSPGDRLYSPLHF
NA	TRBJ1-1	TRBV7-8	TGTGCCAGCAGCTTATCAGAGAACACTGAAGCTTTCTTT	CASSLSENTEAFF
NA	TRBJ1-6	TRBV5-6	TGTGCCAGCAGCTTGACAGGTCGGTCCTATAATTCACCCCTCCACTTT	CASSLTGRSYNSPLHF
TRBD2	TRBJ2-2	TRBV9	TGTGCCAGCAGCGCGGGACTACGAAACGGGGAGCTGTTTTTT	CASSAGLRNGELFF
NA	TRBJ2-1	TRBV10-1	TGCGCCAGCAGTGAGTCGAGTCTCTACAATGAGCAGTTCTTC	CASSESSLYNEQFF